The count of the clone carrying this TCR beta chain is one. Its matching antigen is unknown. Germline and junction disagree at one end, which may indicate a read error. The data are from a study of shared clonotypes between healthy human individuals. The study, taken as a whole, reports: Clonotype sharing among donors, it was expected, would be affected by sequencing depth.

Sequencing was performed with immunoSEQ multiplex PCR; in TCRdb, only in-frame clones are kept and a portion is missing. The sample holds about 700,000 clones, around 92% seen once. Germline V CDR1 and CDR2: SSHAT, FNYEAQ (reference sequence). The CDR3 is made up of 15 amino acids. Naive-designated CD8 cells lacked CD45RO, were positively enriched for CCR7, and omitted terminally differentiated effector memory CD45RA+ cells. The source material was naive CD8+ T cells sorted from blood. The chain uses TRBV7-7 and TRBJ2-3, with TRBD2 matching over 10 bases. The receptor's source is a man aged 25-40 years in good health. The CDR3 nucleotides read TGTGCTAGCAGCTTATCAGCGGGAGGGTTAGATACGCAGTATTTT. It yields the protein CASSLSAGGLDTQYF.